This T cell receptor beta chain is drawn from a study of blood T cells in healthy people across ages. Study conclusions and caveats: Long-lived donors exceeded aged donors in naive CD4+ cells and diversity. Naive T cell percentage by flow cytometry tracked strongly with beta diversity.

Note on this clonotype: The target antigen is unknown.

The CDR3 covers 16 residues. Germline V CDR1 and CDR2: PRHDT, FYEKMQ (reference sequence). V trimming: 0 bases; J trimming: 1 base; junction bases outside the gene matches: 1. Each donor's blood draw was approximately 10 milliliters of peripheral blood. Each sample used at least 6.5 million PBMCs. A second about 6 to 12 cycle PCR used barcoded and J-beta primers. TCRdb re-called the 5' RACE reads with MiXCR, one entry per CDR3 protein. The sample lists roughly 1.5 million distinct CDR3 sequences; under 55% were seen once. This clonotype originated in a woman aged 18 to 35 in good health. J is TRBJ2-2 and V is TRBV13; 8 bases map to TRBD1. Sequenced: blood. The DNA for the CDR3 is TGTGCCAGCAGCTTAGGCGGGACAGGGAACACCGGGGAGCTGTTTTTT. It is translated as CASSLGGTGNTGELFF.